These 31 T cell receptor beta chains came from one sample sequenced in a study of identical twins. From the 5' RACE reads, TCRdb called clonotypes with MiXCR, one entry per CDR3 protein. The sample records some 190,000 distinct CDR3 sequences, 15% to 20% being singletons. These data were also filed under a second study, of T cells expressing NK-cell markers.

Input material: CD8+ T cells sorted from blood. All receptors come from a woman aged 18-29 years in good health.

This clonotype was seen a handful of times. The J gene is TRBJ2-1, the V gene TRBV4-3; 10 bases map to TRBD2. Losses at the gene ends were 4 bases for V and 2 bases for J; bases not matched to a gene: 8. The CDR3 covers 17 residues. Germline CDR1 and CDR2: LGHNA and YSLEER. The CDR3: CASSPRTSGVPYNEQFF. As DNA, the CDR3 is TGCGCCAGCAGCCCGCGAACTAGCGGGGTACCCTACAATGAGCAGTTCTTC.

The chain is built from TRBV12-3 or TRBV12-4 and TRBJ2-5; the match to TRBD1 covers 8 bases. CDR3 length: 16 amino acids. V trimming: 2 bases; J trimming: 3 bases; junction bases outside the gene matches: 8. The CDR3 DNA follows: TGTGCCAGCAGTTTAAAGCGAGGACAGGGAAAAGAGACCCAGTACTTC. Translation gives CASSLKRGQGKETQYF.

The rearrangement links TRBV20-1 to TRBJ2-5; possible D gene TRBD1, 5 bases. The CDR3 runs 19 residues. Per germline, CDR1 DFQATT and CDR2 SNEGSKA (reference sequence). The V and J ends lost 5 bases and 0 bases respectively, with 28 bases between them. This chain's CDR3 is CSASLSADIRKLYQETQYF. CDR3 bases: TGCAGTGCTTCTCTCTCTGCGGACATAAGAAAGCTCTACCAAGAGACCCAGTACTTC.

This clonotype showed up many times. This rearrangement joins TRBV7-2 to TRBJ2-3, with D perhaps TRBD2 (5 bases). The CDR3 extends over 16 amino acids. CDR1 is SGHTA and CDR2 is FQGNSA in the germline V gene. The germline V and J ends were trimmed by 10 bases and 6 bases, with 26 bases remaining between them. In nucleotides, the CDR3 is TGTGCCATCCTCCTTCCCAGGAACCGGGAAGGGGATACGCAGTATTTT. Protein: CAILLPRNREGDTQYF.

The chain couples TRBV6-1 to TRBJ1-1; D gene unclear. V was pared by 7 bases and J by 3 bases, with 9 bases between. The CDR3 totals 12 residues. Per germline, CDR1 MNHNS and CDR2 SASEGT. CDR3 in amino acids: CASILGYTEAFF. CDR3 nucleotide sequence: TGTGCCAGCATTCTGGGGTACACTGAAGCTTTCTTT.

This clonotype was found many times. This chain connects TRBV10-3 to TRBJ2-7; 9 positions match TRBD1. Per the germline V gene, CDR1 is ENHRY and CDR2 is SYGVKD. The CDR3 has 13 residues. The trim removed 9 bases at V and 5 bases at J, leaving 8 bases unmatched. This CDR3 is CAMGQGRLHEQYF. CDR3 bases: TGTGCCATGGGACAGGGACGTCTACACGAGCAGTACTTC.

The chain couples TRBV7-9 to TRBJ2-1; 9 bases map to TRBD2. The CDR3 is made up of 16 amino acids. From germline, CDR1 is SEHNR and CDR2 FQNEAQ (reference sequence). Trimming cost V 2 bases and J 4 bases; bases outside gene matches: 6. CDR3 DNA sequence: TGTGCCAGCAGCTTAATGGGACTAGCAGATTACAATGAGCAGTTCTTC. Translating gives CASSLMGLADYNEQFF.

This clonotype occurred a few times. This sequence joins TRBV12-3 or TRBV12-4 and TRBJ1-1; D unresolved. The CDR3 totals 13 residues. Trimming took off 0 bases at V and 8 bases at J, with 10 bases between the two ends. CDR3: CASSLAESSEAFF. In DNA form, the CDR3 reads TGTGCCAGCAGTTTAGCTGAGTCCTCCGAAGCTTTCTTT.

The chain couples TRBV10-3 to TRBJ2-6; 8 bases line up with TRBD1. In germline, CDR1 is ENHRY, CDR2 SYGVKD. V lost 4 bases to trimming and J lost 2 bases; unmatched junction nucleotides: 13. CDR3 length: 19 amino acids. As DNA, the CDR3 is TGTGCCATCAGTGCTTTTAAGGACAGGGTCCTCACTGGGGCCAACGTCCTGACTTTC. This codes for CAISAFKDRVLTGANVLTF.

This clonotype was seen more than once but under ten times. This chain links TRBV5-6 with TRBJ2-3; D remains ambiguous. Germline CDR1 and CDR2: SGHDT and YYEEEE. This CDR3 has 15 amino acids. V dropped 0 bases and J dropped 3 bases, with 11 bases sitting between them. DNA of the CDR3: TGTGCCAGCAGCTTGGGCTCGGCGTGGACAGATACGCAGTATTTT. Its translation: CASSLGSAWTDTQYF.

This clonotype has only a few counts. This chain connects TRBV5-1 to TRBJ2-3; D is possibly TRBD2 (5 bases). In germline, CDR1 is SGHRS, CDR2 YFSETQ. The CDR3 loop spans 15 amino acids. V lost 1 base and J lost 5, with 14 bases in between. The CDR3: CASSLSGAVGDTQYF. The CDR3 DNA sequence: TGCGCCAGCAGCTTGAGCGGCGCCGTCGGAGATACGCAGTATTTT.

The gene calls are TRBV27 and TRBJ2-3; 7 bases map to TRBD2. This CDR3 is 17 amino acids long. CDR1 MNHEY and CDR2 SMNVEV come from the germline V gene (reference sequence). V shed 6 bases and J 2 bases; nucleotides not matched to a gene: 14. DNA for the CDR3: TGTGCCAGCAGCCAATTATCCCACGGGGGGATCACAGATACGCAGTATTTT. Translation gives CASSQLSHGGITDTQYF.

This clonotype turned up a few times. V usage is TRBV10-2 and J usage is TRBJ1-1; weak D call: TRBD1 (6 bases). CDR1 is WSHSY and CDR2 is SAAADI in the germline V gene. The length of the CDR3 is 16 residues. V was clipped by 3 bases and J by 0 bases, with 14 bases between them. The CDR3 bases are TGCGCCAGCAGTGATACAGGGTTTTCTATGAACACTGAAGCTTTCTTT. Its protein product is CASSDTGFSMNTEAFF.

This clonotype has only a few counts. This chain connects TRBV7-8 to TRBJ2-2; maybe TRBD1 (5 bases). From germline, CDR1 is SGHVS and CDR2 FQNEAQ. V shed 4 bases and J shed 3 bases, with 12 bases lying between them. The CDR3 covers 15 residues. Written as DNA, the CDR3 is TGTGCCAGCAGCTCCGCTGGACACCACACCGGGGAGCTGTTTTTT. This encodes CASSSAGHHTGELFF.

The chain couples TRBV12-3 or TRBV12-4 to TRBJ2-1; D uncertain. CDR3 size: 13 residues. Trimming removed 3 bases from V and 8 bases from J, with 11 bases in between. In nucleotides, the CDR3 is TGTGCCAGCAGTTTTATGTTAGTCGATGAGCAGTTCTTC. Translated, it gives CASSFMLVDEQFF.

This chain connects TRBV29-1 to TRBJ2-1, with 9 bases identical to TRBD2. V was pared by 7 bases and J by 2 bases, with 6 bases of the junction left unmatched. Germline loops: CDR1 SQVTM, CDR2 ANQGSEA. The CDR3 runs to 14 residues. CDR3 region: CSAQTSGPYNEQFF. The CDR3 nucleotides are TGCAGCGCCCAAACTAGCGGGCCCTACAATGAGCAGTTCTTC.

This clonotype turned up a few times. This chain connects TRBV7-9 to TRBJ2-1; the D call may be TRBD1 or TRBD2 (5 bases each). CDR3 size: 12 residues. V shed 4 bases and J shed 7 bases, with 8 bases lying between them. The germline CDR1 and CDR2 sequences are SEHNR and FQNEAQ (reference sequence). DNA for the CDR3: TGTGCCAGCAGCTCGGGACCAAATGAGCAGTTCTTC. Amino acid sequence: CASSSGPNEQFF.

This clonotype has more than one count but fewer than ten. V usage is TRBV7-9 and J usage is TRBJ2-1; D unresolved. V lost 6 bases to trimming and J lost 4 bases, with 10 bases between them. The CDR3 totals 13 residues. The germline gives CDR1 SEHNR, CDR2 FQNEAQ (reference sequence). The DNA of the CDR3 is TGTGCCAGCAGACTGGCCGTGTACAATGAGCAGTTCTTC. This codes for CASRLAVYNEQFF.

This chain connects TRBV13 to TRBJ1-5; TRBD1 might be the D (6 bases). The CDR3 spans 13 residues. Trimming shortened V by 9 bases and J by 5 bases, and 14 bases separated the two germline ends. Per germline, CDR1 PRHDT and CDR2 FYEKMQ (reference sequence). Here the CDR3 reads CASGTGTHQPQHF. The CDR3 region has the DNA TGTGCCAGTGGTACAGGGACTCATCAGCCCCAGCATTTT.

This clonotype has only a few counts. The CDR3 loop is CSVLDWDEQYF. CDR3 DNA sequence: TGCAGCGTGCTTGATTGGGACGAGCAGTACTTC. The V gene is TRBV29-1, the J gene TRBJ2-7; the D is unclear. Germline-derived CDR1 and CDR2 are SQVTM and ANQGSEA. The CDR3 is 11 amino acids. Between the trimmed V and J ends, which lost 6 bases and 5 bases, there was a span of 11 bases.

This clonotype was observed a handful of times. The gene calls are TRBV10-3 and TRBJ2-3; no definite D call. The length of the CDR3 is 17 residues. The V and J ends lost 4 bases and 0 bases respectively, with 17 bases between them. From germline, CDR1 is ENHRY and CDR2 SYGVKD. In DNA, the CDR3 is TGTGCCATCAGTGGGGGAAGCGCGACTCCTAGCACAGATACGCAGTATTTT. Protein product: CAISGGSATPSTDTQYF.

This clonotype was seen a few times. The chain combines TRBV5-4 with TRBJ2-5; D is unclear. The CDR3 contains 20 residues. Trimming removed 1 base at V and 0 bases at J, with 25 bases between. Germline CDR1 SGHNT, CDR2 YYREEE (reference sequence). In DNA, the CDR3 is TGTGCCAGCAGCTTGTCGCCGCGCCTTAAACTTATCGAGTACCAAGAGACCCAGTACTTC. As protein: CASSLSPRLKLIEYQETQYF.

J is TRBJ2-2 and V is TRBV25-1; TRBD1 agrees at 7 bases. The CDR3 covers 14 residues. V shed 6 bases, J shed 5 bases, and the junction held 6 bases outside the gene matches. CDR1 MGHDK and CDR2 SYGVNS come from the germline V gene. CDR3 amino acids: CASRQGWVTGELFF. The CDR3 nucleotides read TGTGCCAGCAGACAGGGGTGGGTTACCGGGGAGCTGTTTTTT.

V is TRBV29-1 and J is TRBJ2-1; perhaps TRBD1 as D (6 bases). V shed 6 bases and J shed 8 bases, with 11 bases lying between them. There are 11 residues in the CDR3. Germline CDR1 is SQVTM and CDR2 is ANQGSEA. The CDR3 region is CSVGAPHEQFF. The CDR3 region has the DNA TGCAGCGTGGGGGCCCCTCATGAGCAGTTCTTC.

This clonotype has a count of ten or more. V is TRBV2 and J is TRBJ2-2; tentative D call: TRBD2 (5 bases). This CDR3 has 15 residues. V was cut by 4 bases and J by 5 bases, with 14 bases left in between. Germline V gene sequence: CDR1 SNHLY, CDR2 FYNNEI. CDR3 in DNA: TGTGCCAGCAGTGTACAGTGGCGGGCGACCGGGGAGCTGTTTTTT. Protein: CASSVQWRATGELFF.

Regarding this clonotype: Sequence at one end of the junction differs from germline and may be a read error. CDR3 coding DNA: TGTGCCAGCAGTGAAGGGGGATACAATGAGCAGCTCTTC. It is translated as CASSEGGYNEQLF. The chain recombines TRBV6-1 with TRBJ2-1; D remains ambiguous. The CDR3 is made up of 13 amino acids. Germline V gene lookup returns CDR1 MNHNS and CDR2 SASEGT.

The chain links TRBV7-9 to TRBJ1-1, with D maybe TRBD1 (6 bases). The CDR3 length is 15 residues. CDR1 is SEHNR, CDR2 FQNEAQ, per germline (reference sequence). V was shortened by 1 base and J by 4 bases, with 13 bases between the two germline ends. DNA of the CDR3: TGTGCCAGCAGCTTAGGGGGCAGGGGAGGCACTGAAGCTTTCTTT. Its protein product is CASSLGGRGGTEAFF.

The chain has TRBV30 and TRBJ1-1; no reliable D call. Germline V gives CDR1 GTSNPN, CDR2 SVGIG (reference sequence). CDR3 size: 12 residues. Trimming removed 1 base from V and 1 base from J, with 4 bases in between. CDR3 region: CAWSEWNTEAFF. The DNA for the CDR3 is TGTGCCTGGAGTGAATGGAACACTGAAGCTTTCTTT. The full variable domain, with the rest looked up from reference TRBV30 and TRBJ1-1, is SQTIHQWPATLVQPVGSPLSLECTVEGTSNPNLYWYRQAAGRGLQLLFYSVGIGQISSEVPQNLSASRPQDRQFILSSKKLLLSDSGFYLCAWSEWNTEAFFGQGTRLTVV.

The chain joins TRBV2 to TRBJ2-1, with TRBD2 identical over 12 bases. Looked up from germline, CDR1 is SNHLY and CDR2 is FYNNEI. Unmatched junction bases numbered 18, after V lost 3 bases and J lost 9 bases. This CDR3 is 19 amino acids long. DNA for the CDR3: TGTGCCAGCAGTGATATTAGGCTAGCGGGAGGGCCAGGCCTCGGTGAGCAGTTCTTC. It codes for CASSDIRLAGGPGLGEQFF.

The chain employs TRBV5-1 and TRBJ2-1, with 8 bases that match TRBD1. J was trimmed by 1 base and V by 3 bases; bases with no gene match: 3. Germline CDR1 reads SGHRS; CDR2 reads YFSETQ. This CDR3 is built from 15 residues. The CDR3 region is CASSWTGNSYNEQFF. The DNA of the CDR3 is TGCGCCAGCAGCTGGACAGGGAATTCCTACAATGAGCAGTTCTTC.

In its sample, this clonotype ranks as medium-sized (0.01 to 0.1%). The CDR3: CATSRAEQETQYF. CDR3 coding DNA: TGTGCCACCAGCAGAGCAGAACAAGAGACCCAGTACTTC. V gene TRBV15 combines with J gene TRBJ2-5, with D uncertain. The CDR3 runs 13 residues. Germline CDR1 LNHNV, CDR2 YYDKDF (reference sequence). The V end lost 1 base, the J end lost 2 bases, and 5 bases lay between the germline ends.